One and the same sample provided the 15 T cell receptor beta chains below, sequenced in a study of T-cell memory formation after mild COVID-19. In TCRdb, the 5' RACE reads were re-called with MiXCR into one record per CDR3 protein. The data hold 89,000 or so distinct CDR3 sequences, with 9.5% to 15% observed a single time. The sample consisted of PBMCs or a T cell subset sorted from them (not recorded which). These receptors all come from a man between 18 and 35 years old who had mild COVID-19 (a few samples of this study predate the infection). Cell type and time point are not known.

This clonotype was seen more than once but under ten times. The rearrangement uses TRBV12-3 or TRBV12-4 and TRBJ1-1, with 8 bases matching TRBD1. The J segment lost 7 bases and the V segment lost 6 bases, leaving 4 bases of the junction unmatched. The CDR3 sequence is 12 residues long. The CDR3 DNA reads TGTGCCAGCAGCACGGACAGGGATGAAGCTTTCTTT. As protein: CASSTDRDEAFF.

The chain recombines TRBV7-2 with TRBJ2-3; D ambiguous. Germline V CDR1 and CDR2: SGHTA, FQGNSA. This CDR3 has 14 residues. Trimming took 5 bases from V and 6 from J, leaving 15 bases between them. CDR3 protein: CASSRAIRGDTQYF. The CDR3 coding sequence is TGTGCCAGCAGCCGCGCCATCCGTGGGGATACGCAGTATTTT.

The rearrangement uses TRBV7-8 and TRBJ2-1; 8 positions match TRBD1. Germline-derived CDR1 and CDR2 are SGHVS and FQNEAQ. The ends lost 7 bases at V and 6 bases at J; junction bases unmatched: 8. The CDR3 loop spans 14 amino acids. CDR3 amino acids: CASTTGGIPNEQFF. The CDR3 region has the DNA TGTGCCAGCACCACAGGGGGAATCCCCAATGAGCAGTTCTTC.

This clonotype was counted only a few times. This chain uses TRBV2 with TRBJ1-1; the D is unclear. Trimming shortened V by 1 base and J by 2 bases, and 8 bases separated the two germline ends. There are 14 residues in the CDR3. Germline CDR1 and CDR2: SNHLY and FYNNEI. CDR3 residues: CASSEGNTNTEAFF. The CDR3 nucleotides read TGTGCCAGCAGTGAAGGGAATACCAACACTGAAGCTTTCTTT.

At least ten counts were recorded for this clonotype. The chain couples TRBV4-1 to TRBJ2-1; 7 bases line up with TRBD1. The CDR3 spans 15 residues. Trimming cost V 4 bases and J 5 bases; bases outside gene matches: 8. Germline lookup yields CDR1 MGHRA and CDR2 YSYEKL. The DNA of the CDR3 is TGCGCCAGCAGCCTGCCGACAGGGCCCCACAATGAGCAGTTCTTC. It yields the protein CASSLPTGPHNEQFF.

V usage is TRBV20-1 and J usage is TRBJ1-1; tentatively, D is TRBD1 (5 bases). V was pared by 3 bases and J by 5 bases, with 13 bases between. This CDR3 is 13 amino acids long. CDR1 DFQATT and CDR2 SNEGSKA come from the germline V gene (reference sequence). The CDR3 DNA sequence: TGCAGTGCTAGCCAGGGTAGTGCGACTGAAGCTTTCTTT. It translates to CSASQGSATEAFF.

CDR3 in DNA: TGTGCCAGCAGCTCGAACGACTATGGGTATGGCTACACCTTC. Its translation: CASSSNDYGYGYTF. J is TRBJ1-2 and V is TRBV7-9; D uncertain. CDR1 and CDR2 (germline): SEHNR, FQNEAQ (reference sequence). Trimming shortened V by 4 bases and J by 5 bases, and 14 bases separated the two germline ends. CDR3 length: 14 amino acids.

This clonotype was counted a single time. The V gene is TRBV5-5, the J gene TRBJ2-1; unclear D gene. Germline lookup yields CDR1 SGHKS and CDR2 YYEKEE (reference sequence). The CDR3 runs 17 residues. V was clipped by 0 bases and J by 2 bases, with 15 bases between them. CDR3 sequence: CASSLEVKAVPYNEQFF. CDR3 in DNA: TGTGCCAGCAGCTTGGAAGTTAAGGCGGTCCCCTACAATGAGCAGTTCTTC.

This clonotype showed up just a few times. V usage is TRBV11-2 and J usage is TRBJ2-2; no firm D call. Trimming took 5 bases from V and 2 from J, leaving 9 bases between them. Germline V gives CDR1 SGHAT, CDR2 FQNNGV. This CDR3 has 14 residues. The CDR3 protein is CASSPPLNTGELFF. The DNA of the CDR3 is TGTGCCAGCAGCCCGCCATTAAACACCGGGGAGCTGTTTTTT. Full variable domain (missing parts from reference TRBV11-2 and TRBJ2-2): EAGVAQSPRYKIIEKRQSVAFWCNPISGHATLYWYQQILGQGPKLLIQFQNNGVVDDSQLPKDRFSAERLKGVDSTLKIQPAKLEDSAVYLCASSPPLNTGELFFGEGSRLTVL.

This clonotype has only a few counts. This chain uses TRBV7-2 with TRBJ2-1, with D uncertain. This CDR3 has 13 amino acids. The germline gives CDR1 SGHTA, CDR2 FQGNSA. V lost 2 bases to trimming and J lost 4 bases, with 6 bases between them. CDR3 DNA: TGTGCCAGCAGCTTAACACTATACAATGAGCAGTTCTTC. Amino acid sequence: CASSLTLYNEQFF.

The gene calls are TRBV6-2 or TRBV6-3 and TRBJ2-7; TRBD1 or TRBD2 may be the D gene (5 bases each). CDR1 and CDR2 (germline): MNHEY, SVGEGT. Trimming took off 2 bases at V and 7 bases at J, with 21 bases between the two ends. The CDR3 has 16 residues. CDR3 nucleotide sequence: TGTGCCAGCAGTTACCTCCATACCGGGACGAGGCCGGAGCAGTACTTC. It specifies CASSYLHTGTRPEQYF.

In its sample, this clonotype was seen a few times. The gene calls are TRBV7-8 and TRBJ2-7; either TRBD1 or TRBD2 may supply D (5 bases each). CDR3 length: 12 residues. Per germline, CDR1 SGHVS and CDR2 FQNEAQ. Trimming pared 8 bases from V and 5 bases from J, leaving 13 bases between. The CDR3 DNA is TGTGCCAGCCGAGGGCAGGGCCACGAGCAGTACTTC. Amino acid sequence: CASRGQGHEQYF.

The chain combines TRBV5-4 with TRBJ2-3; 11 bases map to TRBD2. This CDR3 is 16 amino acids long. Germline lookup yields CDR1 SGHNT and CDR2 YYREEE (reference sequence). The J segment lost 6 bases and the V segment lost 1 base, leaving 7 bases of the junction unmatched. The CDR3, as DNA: TGTGCCAGCAGCTTGATTAGCGGGGGGGCGGTGGATACGCAGTATTTT. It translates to CASSLISGGAVDTQYF.

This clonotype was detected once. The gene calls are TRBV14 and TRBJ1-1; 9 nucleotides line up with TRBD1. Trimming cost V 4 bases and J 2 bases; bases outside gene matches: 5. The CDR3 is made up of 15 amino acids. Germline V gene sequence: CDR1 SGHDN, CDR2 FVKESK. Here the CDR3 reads CASSLRDRANTEAFF. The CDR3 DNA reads TGTGCCAGCAGCCTTCGGGACAGGGCAAACACTGAAGCTTTCTTT.

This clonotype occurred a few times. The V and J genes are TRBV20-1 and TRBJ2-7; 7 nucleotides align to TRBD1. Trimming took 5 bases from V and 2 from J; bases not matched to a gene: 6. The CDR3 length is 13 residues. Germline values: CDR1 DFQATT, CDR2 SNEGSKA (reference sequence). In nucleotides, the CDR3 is TGCAGTGCTTTCAGACAGGGTGCCTACGAGCAGTACTTC. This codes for CSAFRQGAYEQYF.